The T cell receptor (beta chain) under discussion was sequenced for a study of blood T cells in healthy people across ages. It was with a sample-barcoded 5' primer and a J-beta primer mix that a second PCR of about 6 to 11 cycles was run. TCRdb recomputed calls from the 5' RACE reads with MiXCR, one row per CDR3 protein. The sample holds more than 900,000 distinct CDR3 sequences, almost 30% seen once. The CDR3 runs to 13 residues. The ends were cut back, 4 bases at V and 2 bases at J, with 8 bases in the middle. At least ten counts were recorded for this clonotype. The antigen remains unidentified. Study-level results: A strong correlation between TCR beta diversity and naive T cell percentage was seen.

There were healthy Caucasian individuals from Russia, aged roughly 6 to 100, serving as donors. In addition, the sample was reused for a study of T cells of mothers and their children. Per that paper: The authors added sample barcodes and 2-4 random nucleotides using the M1S primer of the second PCR.

This TCR was recovered from a woman in her thirties or forties in good health. This chain joins TRBV12-3 or TRBV12-4 and TRBJ1-1; D is ambiguous. The sample consisted of blood. The CDR3 DNA is TGTGCCAGCAGTTCCCTTACCAACACTGAAGCTTTCTTT. As protein: CASSSLTNTEAFF.